The clone carrying this TCR beta chain has only a few counts. The entry originates in a study of pediatric ulcerative colitis. In germline, CDR1 is LNHDA, CDR2 SQIVND (reference sequence). V shed 9 bases and J shed 2 bases, with 13 bases lying between them. CDR3 length: 13 amino acids. Repertoires were generated with immunoSEQ multiplex PCR, while TCRdb's copy carries only in-frame clones and drops some. Here the sample spans 40,000 to 60,000 clones, about 79% being singletons. One to two pinch biopsies were taken from the rectum during colonoscopy. The sequence was collected from a girl aged 10-17 years with moderate ulcerative colitis. This chain links TRBV19 with TRBJ1-1, with TRBD1 as a possible D gene (5 bases). Sequencing used gut tissue. CDR3 protein: CASGQTANTEAFF. CDR3 sequence (DNA): TGTGCCAGCGGACAAACTGCTAACACTGAAGCTTTCTTT. Filled out from reference TRBV19 and TRBJ1-1, the complete variable domain reads DGGITQSPKYLFRKEGQNVTLSCEQNLNHDAMYWYRQDPGQGLRLIYYSQIVNDFQKGDIAEGYSVSREKKESFPLTVTSAQKNPTAFYLCASGQTANTEAFFGQGTRLTVV.